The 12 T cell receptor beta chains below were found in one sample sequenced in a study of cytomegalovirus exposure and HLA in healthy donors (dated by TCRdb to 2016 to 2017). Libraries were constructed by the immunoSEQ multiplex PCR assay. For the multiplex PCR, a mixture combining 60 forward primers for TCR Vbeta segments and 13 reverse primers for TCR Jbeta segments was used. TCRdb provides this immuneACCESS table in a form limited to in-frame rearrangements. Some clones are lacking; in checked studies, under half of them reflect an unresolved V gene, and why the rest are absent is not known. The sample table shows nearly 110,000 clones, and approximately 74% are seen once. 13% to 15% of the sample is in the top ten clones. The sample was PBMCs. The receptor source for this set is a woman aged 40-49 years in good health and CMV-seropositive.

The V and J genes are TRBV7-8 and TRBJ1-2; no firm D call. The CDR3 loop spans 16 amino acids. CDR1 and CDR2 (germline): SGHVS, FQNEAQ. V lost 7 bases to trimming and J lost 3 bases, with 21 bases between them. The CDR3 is CASTPTQAQQDYGYTF. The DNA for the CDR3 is TGTGCCAGCACTCCGACCCAGGCCCAGCAGGACTATGGCTACACCTTC.

CDR3 in amino acids: CASSPARDSYEQYF. CDR3 nucleotide sequence: TGTGCCAGCTCACCGGCCAGGGACTCCTACGAGCAGTACTTC. The rearrangement uses TRBV18 and TRBJ2-7; possibly TRBD1 for D (5 bases). Germline assignment: CDR1 KGHSH and CDR2 LQKENI. The CDR3 loop spans 14 amino acids. Between the trimmed V and J ends, which lost 3 bases and 0 bases, there was a span of 9 bases. Based on the CDR3 plus reference TRBV18 and TRBJ2-7, the full variable domain is NAGVMQNPRHLVRRRGQEARLRCSPMKGHSHVYWYRQLPEEGLKFMVYLQKENIIDESGMPKERFSAEFPKEGPSILRIQQVVRGDSAAYFCASSPARDSYEQYFGPGTRLTVT.

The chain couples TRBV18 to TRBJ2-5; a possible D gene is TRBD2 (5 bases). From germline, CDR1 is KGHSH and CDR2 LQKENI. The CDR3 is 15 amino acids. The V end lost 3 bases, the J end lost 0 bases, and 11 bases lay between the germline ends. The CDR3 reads CASSPPGIYQETQYF. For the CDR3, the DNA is TGTGCCAGCTCACCCCCCGGGATCTACCAAGAGACCCAGTACTTC.

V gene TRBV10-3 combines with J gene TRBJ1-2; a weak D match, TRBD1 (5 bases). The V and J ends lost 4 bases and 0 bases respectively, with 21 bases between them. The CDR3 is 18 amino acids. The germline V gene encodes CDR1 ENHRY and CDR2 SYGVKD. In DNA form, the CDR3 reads TGTGCCATCAGTGCCGGGGGAGTTGCTAGATCACCTAACTATGGCTACACCTTC. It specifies CAISAGGVARSPNYGYTF.

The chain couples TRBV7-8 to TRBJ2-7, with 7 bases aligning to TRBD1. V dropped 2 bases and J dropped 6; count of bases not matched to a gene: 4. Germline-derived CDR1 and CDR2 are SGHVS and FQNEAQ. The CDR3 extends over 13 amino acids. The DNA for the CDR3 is TGTGCCAGCAGCTTACAGGGGGTTGGCGAGCAGTACTTC. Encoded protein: CASSLQGVGEQYF.

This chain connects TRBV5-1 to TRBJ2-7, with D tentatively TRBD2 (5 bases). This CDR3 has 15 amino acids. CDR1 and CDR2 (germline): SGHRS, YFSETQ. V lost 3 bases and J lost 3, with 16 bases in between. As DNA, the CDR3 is TGCGCCAGCAGCTCAAACCGGGGTAAAGGCTACGAGCAGTACTTC. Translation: CASSSNRGKGYEQYF. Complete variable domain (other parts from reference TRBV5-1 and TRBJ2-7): KAGVTQTPRYLIKTRGQQVTLSCSPISGHRSVSWYQQTPGQGLQFLFEYFSETQRNKGNFPGRFSGRQFSNSRSEMNVSTLELGDSALYLCASSSNRGKGYEQYFGPGTRLTVT.

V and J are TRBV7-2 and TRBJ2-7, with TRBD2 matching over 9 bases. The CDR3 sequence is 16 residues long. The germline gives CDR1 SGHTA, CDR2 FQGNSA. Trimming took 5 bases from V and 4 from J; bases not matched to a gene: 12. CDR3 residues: CASSLQSGGLIYEQYF. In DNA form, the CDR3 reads TGTGCCAGCAGCCTCCAGAGCGGGGGGCTAATTTACGAGCAGTACTTC.

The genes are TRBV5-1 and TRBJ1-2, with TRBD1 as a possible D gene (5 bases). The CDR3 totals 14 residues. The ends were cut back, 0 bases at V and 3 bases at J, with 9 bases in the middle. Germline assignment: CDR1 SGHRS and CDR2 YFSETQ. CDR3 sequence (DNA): TGCGCCAGCAGCTTGGCCGGAGGGGACTATGGCTACACCTTC. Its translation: CASSLAGGDYGYTF.

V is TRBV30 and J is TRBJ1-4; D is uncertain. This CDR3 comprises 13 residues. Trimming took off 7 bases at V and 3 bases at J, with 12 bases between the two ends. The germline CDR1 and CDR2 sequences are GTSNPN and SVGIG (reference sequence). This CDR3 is CAFSAGANEKLFF. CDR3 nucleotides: TGTGCCTTCAGCGCGGGAGCTAATGAAAAACTGTTTTTT.

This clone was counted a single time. The DNA for the CDR3 is TGTGCCAGCAGCTTGAGGTCAGGGGCGAGTCAGCCCCAGCATTTT. It yields the protein CASSLRSGASQPQHF. This sequence joins TRBV5-6 and TRBJ1-5, with D perhaps TRBD1 (6 bases). The CDR3 is 15 amino acids. Deletions cut 1 base from V and 6 bases from J, with 14 bases between. Germline V lookup: CDR1 SGHDT, CDR2 YYEEEE.

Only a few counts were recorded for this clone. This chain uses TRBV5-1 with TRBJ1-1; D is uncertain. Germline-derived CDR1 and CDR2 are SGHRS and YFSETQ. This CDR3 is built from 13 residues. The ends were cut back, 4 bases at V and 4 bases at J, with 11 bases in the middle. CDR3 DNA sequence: TGCGCCAGCAGCCCAACAGCGGGCACTGAAGCTTTCTTT. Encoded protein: CASSPTAGTEAFF.

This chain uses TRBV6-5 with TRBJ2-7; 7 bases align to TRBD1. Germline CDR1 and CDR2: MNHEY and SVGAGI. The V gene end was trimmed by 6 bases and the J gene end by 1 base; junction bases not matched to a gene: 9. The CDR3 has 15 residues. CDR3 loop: CASSQGQKTSYEQYF. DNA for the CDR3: TGTGCCAGCAGCCAGGGACAGAAGACTTCCTACGAGCAGTACTTC.